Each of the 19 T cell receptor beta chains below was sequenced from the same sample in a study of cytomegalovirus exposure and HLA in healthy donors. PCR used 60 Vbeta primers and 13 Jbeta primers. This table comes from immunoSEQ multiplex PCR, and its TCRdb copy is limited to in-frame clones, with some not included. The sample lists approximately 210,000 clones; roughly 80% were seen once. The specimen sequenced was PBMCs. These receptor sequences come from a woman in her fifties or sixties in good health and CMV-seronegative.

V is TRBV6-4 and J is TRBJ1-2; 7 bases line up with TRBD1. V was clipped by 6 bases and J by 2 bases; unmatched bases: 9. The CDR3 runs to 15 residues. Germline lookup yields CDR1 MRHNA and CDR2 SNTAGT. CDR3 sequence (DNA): TGTGCCAGCAGCTCAACAGGGGCTCACAACTATGGCTACACCTTC. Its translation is CASSSTGAHNYGYTF.

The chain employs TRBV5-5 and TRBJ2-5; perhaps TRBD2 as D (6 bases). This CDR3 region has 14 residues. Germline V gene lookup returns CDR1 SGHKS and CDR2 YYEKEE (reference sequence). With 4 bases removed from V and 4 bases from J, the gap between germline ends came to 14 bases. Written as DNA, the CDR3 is TGTGCCAGCAGCCCGGTGAGGGGAGGAGAGACCCAGTACTTC. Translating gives CASSPVRGGETQYF.

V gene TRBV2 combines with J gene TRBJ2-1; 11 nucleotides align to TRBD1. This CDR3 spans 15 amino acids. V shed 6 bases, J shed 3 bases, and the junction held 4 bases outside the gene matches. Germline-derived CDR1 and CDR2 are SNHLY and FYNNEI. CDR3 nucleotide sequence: TGTGCCAGCAGCTCTGGGACAGGGGGCTACAATGAGCAGTTCTTC. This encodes CASSSGTGGYNEQFF. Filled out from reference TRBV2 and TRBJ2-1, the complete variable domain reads EPEVTQTPSHQVTQMGQEVILRCVPISNHLYFYWYRQILGQKVEFLVSFYNNEISEKSEIFDDQFSVERPDGSNFTLKIRSTKLEDSAMYFCASSSGTGGYNEQFFGPGTRLTVL.

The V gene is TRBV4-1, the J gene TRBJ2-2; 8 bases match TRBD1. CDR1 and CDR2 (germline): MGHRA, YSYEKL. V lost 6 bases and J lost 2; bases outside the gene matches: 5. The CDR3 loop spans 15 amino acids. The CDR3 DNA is TGCGCCAGCAGTCCAGGGGGCGCAAACACCGGGGAGCTGTTTTTT. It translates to CASSPGGANTGELFF.

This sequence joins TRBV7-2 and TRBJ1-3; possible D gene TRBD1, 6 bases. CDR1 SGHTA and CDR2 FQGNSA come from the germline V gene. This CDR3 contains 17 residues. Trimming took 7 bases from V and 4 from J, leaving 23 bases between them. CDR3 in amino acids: CASIGGGGAGEGNTIYF. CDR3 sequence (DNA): TGTGCCAGCATCGGGGGCGGGGGTGCGGGTGAAGGAAACACCATATATTTT.

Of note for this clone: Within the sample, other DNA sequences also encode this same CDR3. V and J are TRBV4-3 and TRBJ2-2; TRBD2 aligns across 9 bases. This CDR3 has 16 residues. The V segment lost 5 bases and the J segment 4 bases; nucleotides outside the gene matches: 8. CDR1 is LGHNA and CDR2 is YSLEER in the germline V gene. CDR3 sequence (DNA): TGCGCCAGCAGCAAGCGGCTAGCGGGGATCACCGGGGAGCTGTTTTTT. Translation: CASSKRLAGITGELFF.

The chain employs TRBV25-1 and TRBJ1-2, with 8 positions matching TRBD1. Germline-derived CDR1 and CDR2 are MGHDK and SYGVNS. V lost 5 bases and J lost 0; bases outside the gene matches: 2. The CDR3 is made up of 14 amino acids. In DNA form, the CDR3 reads TGTGCCAGCAGTAGGGACAGGTCTAACTATGGCTACACCTTC. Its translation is CASSRDRSNYGYTF.

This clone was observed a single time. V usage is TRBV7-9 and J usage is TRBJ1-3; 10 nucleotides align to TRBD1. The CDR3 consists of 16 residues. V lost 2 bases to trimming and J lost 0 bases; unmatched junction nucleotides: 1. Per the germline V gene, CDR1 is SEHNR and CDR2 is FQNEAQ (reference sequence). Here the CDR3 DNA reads TGTGCCAGCAGCTTATGGACAGGGGGCTCTGGAAACACCATATATTTT. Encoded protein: CASSLWTGGSGNTIYF.

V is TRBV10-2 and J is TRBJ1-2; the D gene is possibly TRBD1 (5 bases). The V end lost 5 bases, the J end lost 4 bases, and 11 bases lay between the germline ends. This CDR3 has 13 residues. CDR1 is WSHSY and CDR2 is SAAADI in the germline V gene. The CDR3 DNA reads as TGCGCCAGCAGTTTGACAGCCCTCTATGGCTACACCTTC. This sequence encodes CASSLTALYGYTF.

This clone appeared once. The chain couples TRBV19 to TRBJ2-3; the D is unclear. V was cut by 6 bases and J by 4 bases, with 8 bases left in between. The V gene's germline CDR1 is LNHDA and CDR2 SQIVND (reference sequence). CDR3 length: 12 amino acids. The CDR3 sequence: CASSLDPDTQYF. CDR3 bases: TGTGCCAGTAGCTTAGATCCAGATACGCAGTATTTT. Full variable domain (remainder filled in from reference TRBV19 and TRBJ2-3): DGGITQSPKYLFRKEGQNVTLSCEQNLNHDAMYWYRQDPGQGLRLIYYSQIVNDFQKGDIAEGYSVSREKKESFPLTVTSAQKNPTAFYLCASSLDPDTQYFGPGTRLTVL.

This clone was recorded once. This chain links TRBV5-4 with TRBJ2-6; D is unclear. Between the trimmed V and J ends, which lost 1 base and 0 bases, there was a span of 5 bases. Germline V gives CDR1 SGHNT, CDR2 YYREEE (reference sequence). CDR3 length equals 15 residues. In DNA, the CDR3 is TGTGCCAGCAGCTTGATATTCTCTGGGGCCAACGTCCTGACTTTC. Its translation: CASSLIFSGANVLTF.

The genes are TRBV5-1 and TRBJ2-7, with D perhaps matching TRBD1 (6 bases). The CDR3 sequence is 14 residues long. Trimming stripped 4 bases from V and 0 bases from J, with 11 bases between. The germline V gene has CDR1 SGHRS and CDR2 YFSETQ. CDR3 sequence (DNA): TGCGCCAGCAGCATGGACAGCATCTCCTACGAGCAGTACTTC. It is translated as CASSMDSISYEQYF.

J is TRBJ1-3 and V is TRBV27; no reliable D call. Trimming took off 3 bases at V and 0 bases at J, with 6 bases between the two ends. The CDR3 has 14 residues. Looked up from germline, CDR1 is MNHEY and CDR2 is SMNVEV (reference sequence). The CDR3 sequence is CASSFGGSGNTIYF. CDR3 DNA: TGTGCCAGCAGTTTCGGCGGCTCTGGAAACACCATATATTTT.

This CDR3 reads CASSYTRGLITGELFF. CDR3 in DNA: TGTGCCAGCAGCTACACGAGGGGACTTATCACCGGGGAGCTGTTTTTT. This chain joins TRBV7-2 and TRBJ2-2; D is perhaps TRBD2 (6 bases). CDR3 length: 16 residues. Trimming left V 4 bases short and J 4 bases short, with 16 bases between. Germline loops: CDR1 SGHTA, CDR2 FQGNSA.

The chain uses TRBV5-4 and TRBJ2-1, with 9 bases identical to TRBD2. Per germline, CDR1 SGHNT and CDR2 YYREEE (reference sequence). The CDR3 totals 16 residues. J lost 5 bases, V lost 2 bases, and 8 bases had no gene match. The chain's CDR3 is CASSFFVGTSNNEQFF. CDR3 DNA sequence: TGTGCCAGCAGCTTTTTTGTTGGGACTAGCAACAATGAGCAGTTCTTC.

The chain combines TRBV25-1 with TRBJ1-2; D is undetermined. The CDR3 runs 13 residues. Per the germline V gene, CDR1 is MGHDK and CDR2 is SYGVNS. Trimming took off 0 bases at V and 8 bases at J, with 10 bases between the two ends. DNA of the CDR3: TGTGCCAGCAGTGAATACTCGGGTCGCGGCTACACCTTC. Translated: CASSEYSGRGYTF.

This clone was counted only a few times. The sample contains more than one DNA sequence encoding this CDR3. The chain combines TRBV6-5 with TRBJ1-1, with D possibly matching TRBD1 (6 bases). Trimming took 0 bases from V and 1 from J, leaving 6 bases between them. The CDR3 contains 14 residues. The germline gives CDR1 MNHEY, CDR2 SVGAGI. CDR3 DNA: TGTGCCAGCAGTTACTCGACAGGGAACACTGAAGCTTTCTTT. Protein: CASSYSTGNTEAFF.

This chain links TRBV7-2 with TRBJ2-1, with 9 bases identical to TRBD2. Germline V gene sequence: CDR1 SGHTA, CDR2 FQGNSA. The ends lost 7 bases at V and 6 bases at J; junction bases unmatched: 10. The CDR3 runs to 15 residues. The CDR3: CASTLIAGAGNEQFF. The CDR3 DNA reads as TGTGCCAGCACCCTAATAGCGGGAGCGGGCAATGAGCAGTTCTTC.

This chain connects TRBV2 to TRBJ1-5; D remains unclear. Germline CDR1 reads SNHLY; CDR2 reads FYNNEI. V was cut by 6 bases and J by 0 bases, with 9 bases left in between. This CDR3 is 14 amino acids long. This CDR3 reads CASREYSSNQPQHF. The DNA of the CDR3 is TGTGCCAGCAGGGAATACTCTAGCAATCAGCCCCAGCATTTT.